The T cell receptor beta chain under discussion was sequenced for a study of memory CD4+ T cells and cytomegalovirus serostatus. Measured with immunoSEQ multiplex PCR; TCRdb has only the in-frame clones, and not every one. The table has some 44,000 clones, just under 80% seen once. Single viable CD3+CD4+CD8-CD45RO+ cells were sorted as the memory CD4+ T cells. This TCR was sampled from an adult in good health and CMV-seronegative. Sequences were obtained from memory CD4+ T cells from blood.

The CDR3 is CASSQVQLPGRLFF. The CDR3 DNA sequence: TGCGCCAGCAGCCAAGTCCAATTGCCGGGGAGACTGTTTTTT. V is TRBV4-1 and J is TRBJ1-4; D remains ambiguous. Between the trimmed V and J ends, which lost 1 base and 13 bases, there was a span of 16 bases. The CDR3 has 14 amino acids. CDR1 is MGHRA and CDR2 is YSYEKL in the germline V gene.